Following are 12 T cell receptor beta chains from one sample sequenced in a study of graft-versus-host responses after intestinal transplantation. Graft samples were processed, releasing intraepithelial and lamina propria lymphocytes. Assay: immunoSEQ multiplex PCR; the TCRdb copy retains only in-frame clones and omits some. This sample has approximately 63,000 clones, with 89% found just once. The sequences come from ileum tissue, collected more than 350 days after transplant. The receptors originated from a human patient who received an intestinal transplant, so some T cells may come from the graft donor.

This chain links TRBV7-9 with TRBJ2-5; 9 positions agree with TRBD1. V lost 3 bases, J lost 2 bases, and 10 bases stayed unmatched. CDR3 length: 17 amino acids. Germline V CDR1 and CDR2: SEHNR, FQNEAQ (reference sequence). The CDR3 loop is CASSLDRGDCNQETQYF. The CDR3 coding sequence is TGTGCCAGCAGCTTGGACAGGGGAGACTGCAATCAAGAGACCCAGTACTTC.

Concerning this clone: Its ends do not fully match the called genes, so a read error is possible. The chain combines TRBV20-1 with TRBJ2-2; no clear D. This CDR3 region has 10 residues. Germline values: CDR1 DFQATT, CDR2 SNEGSKA (reference sequence). The CDR3 spells CSVLWGELFF. The CDR3 DNA follows: TGTTCGGTCCTATGGGGGGAGCTGTTTTTT.

The gene calls are TRBV9 and TRBJ1-5, with D hard to call. The V end was cut by 0 bases, the J end by 0 bases, with 4 bases between. This CDR3 comprises 14 residues. Germline V gives CDR1 SGDLS, CDR2 YYNGEE. The CDR3 DNA reads as TGTGCCAGCAGCGTAGATAATAGCAATCAGCCCCAGCATTTT. This sequence encodes CASSVDNSNQPQHF. Based on the CDR3 plus reference TRBV9 and TRBJ1-5, the full variable domain is DSGVTQTPKHLITATGQRVTLRCSPRSGDLSVYWYQQSLDQGLQFLIQYYNGEERAKGNILERFSAQQFPDLHSELNLSSLELGDSALYFCASSVDNSNQPQHFGDGTRLSIL.

The chain employs TRBV2 and TRBJ2-7; 10 bases are shared with TRBD1. Germline CDR1 is SNHLY and CDR2 is FYNNEI. This CDR3 comprises 15 residues. The ends lost 7 bases at V and 0 bases at J; junction bases unmatched: 6. CDR3 sequence (DNA): TGTGCCAGCACCCCGGGACAGGGGCCCTCCTACGAGCAGTACTTC. Its protein product is CASTPGQGPSYEQYF.

The chain combines TRBV21-1 with TRBJ2-1; no check of the table's D call, TRBD2, against the DNA was made. TRBV21-1 is listed as a pseudogene. This CDR3 is 16 amino acids long. In DNA, the CDR3 is TGTGCCAGCAGCAAGGGTAGACTAGCGGATTACAATGAGCAGTTCTTC. This gives the protein CASSKGRLADYNEQFF.

The chain joins TRBV9 to TRBJ2-5; D is perhaps TRBD2 (6 bases). The CDR3 extends over 15 amino acids. The V end was cut by 3 bases, the J end by 5 bases, with 17 bases between. Germline V gene data show CDR1 as SGDLS and CDR2 as YYNGEE. DNA of the CDR3: TGTGCCAGCAGCGCGGAGACTAGTCCGCATGAGACCCAGTACTTC. Protein sequence: CASSAETSPHETQYF.

This chain joins TRBV19 and TRBJ1-2; TRBD1 matches 7 bases. Germline loops: CDR1 LNHDA, CDR2 SQIVND (reference sequence). The CDR3 consists of 16 residues. Losses at the gene ends were 3 bases for V and 1 base for J; bases not matched to a gene: 8. CDR3 nucleotide sequence: TGTGCCAGTAGTATCTCCACAGGGGCAAGTAACTATGGCTACACCTTC. Its protein product is CASSISTGASNYGYTF.

The CDR3 DNA reads as TGTGCCACCAGCCAAAGGACAGCAAGCTATGGCTACACCTTC. It codes for CATSQRTASYGYTF. The J gene is TRBJ1-2, the V gene TRBV15; TRBD1 might be the D (6 bases). CDR3 size: 14 residues. Germline V gives CDR1 LNHNV, CDR2 YYDKDF (reference sequence). V gave up 5 bases and J gave up 4 bases, with 14 bases separating them.

The J gene is TRBJ1-1, the V gene TRBV4-2, with D perhaps TRBD1 (5 bases). Germline CDR1 reads LGHNA; CDR2 reads YNFKEQ. The CDR3 spans 15 residues. Trimming cost V 4 bases and J 4 bases, with 16 bases left between them. As DNA, the CDR3 is TGTGCCAGCAGCCCTCGAGGGGCGCCCGGCACTGAAGCTTTCTTT. Translated, it gives CASSPRGAPGTEAFF.

The chain combines TRBV7-9 with TRBJ2-2, with 7 bases identical to TRBD2. V lost 7 bases, J lost 3 bases, and 2 bases stayed unmatched. The CDR3 loop spans 13 amino acids. CDR1 and CDR2 (germline): SEHNR, FQNEAQ (reference sequence). CDR3 loop: CASTRGDTGELFF. DNA of the CDR3: TGTGCCAGCACCCGGGGGGACACCGGGGAGCTGTTTTTT.

This chain links TRBV25-1 with TRBJ1-5; no clear D gene. The CDR3 contains 17 residues. Germline V lookup: CDR1 MGHDK, CDR2 SYGVNS. The ends were cut back, 4 bases at V and 0 bases at J, with 16 bases in the middle. Here the CDR3 reads CASSGNGPFGSNQPQHF. CDR3 sequence (DNA): TGTGCCAGCAGTGGGAACGGGCCTTTTGGTAGCAATCAGCCCCAGCATTTT.

A word on this clone: Relative to the germline gene, one junction end is altered; a read error may explain this. The chain employs TRBV7-7 and TRBJ2-5, with D possibly TRBD2 on 5 matching bases. Germline V gives CDR1 SSHAT, CDR2 FNYEAQ (reference sequence). The CDR3 length is 13 residues. CDR3 sequence reads: CASSLALGLTQYF. In DNA form, the CDR3 reads TGTGCTAGCAGCTTAGCGTTAGGCCTGACCCAGTACTTC. The full variable domain, its missing parts supplied by reference TRBV7-7 and TRBJ2-5, is GAGVSQSPRYKVTKRGQDVTLRCDPISSHATLYWYQQALGQGPEFLTYFNYEAQPDKSGLPSDRFSAERPEGSISTLTIQRTEQRDSAMYRCASSLALGLTQYFGPGTRLLVL.